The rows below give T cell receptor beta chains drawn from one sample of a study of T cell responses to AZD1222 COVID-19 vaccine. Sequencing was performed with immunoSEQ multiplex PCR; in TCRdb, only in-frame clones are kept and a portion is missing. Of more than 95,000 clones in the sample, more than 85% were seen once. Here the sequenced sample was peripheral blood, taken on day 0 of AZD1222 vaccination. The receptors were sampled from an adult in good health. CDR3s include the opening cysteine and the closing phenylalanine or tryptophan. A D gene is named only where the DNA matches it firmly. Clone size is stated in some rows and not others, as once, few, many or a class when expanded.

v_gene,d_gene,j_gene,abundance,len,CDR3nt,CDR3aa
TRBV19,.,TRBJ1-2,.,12,TGTGCCAGTAGGAGCCAGGGGTGGGGCTACACCTTC,CASRSQGWGYTF
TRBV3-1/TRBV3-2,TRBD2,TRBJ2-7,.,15,TGTGCCAGCAGCCATCAACTAGCGGGGGTGGGTGAGCAGTACTTC,CASSHQLAGVGEQYF
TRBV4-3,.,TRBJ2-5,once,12,TGCGCCAGCAGCCCCCAAAAAGAGACCCAGTACTTC,CASSPQKETQYF
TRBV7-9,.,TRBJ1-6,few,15,TGTGCCAGCAGCACGGGACGGATCTATAATTCACCCCTCCACTTT,CASSTGRIYNSPLHF
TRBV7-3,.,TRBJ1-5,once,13,TGTGCCAGCAGCCTAGGGACCAATCAGCCCCAGCATTTT,CASSLGTNQPQHF
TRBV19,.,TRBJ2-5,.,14,TGTGCCAGTAGTATGGCTGAGCTGGGGGAGACCCAGTACTTC,CASSMAELGETQYF
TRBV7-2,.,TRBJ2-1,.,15,TGTGCCAGCAGCCCTGAGGGGGGGGGTTACAATGAGCAGTTCTTC,CASSPEGGGYNEQFF
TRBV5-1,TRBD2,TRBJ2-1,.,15,TGCGCCAGCAGCCTAACTAGCGGGGGCGGTCTAGAGCAGTTCTTC,CASSLTSGGGLEQFF
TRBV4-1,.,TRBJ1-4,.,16,TGCGCCAGCAGCCAAGATTGGAGGGGAACTAATGAAAAACTGTTTTTT,CASSQDWRGTNEKLFF
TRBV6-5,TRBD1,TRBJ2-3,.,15,TGTGCCAGCAGTACAGGGACAGGGGCCCCAGATACGCAGTATTTT,CASSTGTGAPDTQYF
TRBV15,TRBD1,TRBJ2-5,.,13,TGTGCCACCGCCAGGGGGACCCAAGAGACCCAGTACTTC,CATARGTQETQYF
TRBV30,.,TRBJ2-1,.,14,TGTGCCTGGAGTGCCCTGGGGCGGAGCAATGAGCAGTTCTTC,CAWSALGRSNEQFF
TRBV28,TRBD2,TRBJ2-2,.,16,TGTGCCAGCAGTTTAGCCGGGAGGGCTTGGACCGGGGAGCTGTTTTTT,CASSLAGRAWTGELFF
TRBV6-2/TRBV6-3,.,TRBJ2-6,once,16,TGTGCCAGCAGTTCCGGACACAGCTCTGGGGCCAACGTCCTGACTTTC,CASSSGHSSGANVLTF
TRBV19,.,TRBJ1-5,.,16,TGTGCCAGTAGTATTGCTGGGGAGAGGGACAATCAGCCCCAGCATTTT,CASSIAGERDNQPQHF
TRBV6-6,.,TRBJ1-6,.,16,TGTGCCAGCAGTCCTTCAGAGGGCCCATATAATTCACCCCTCCACTTT,CASSPSEGPYNSPLHF
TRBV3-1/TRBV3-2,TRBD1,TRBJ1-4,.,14,TGTGCCAGCAGTAACGGACAGGGTGGTGAAAAACTGTTTTTT,CASSNGQGGEKLFF
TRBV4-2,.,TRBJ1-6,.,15,TGTGCCAGCAGCCGCTCGGGGGGACTGAATTCACCCCTCCACTTT,CASSRSGGLNSPLHF
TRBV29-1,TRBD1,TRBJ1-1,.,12,TGCAGCGTCGAGACAGGGGTGACTGAAGCTTTCTTT,CSVETGVTEAFF
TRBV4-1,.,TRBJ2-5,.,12,TGCGCCAGCAGCGGAGGAACCGAGACCCAGTACTTC,CASSGGTETQYF
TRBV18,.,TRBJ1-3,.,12,TGTGCCAGCTCACCACCAGGAAACACCATATATTTT,CASSPPGNTIYF
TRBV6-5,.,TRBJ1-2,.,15,TGTGCCAGCAGTTACTCGGGGGTTATGAACTATGGCTACACCTTC,CASSYSGVMNYGYTF
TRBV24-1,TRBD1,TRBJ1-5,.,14,TGTGCCACCAGTGATCGACAGGGATATCAGCCCCAGCATTTT,CATSDRQGYQPQHF
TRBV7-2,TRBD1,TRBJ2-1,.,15,TGTGCCAGCAGCTCGGATGGACAGGCCAGGAATGAGCAGTTCTTC,CASSSDGQARNEQFF